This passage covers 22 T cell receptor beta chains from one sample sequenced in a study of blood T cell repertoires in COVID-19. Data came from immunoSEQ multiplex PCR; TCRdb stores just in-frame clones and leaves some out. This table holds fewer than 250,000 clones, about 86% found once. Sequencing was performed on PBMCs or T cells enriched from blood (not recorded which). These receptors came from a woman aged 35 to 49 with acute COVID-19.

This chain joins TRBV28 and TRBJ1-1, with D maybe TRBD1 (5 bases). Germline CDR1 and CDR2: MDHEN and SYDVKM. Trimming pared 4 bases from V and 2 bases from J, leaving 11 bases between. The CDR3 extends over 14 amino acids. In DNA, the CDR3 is TGTGCCAGCAGTTCGCCAGGGATTAACACTGAAGCTTTCTTT. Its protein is CASSSPGINTEAFF. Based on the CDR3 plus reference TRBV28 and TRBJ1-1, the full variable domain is DVKVTQSSRYLVKRTGEKVFLECVQDMDHENMFWYRQDPGLGLRLIYFSYDVKMKEKGDIPEGYSVSREKKERFSLILESASTNQTSMYLCASSSPGINTEAFFGQGTRLTVV.

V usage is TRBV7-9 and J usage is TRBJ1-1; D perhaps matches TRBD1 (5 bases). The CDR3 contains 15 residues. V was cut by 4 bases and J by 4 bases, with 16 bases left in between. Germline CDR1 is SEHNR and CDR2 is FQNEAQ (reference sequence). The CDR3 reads CASSSTSGRSTEAFF. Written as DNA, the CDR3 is TGTGCCAGCAGCTCCACCTCAGGGCGAAGCACTGAAGCTTTCTTT.

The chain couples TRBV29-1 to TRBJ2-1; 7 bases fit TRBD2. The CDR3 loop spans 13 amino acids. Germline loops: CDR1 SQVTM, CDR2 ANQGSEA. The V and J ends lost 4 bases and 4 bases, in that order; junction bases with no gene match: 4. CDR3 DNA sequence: TGCAGCGTTGGGCTAGCGGAATACAATGAGCAGTTCTTC. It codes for CSVGLAEYNEQFF.

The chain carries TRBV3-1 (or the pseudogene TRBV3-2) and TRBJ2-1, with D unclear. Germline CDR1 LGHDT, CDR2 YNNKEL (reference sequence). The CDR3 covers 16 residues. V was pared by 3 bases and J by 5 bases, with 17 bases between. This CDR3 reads CASSHQPTLTNNEQFF. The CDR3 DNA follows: TGTGCCAGCAGCCACCAACCGACTTTAACCAACAATGAGCAGTTCTTC.

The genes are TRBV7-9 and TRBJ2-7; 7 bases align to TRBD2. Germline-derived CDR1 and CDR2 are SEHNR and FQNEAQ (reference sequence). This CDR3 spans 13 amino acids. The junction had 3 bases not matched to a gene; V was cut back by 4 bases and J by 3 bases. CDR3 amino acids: CASSSGGYYEQYF. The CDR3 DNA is TGTGCCAGCAGCTCGGGAGGTTACTACGAGCAGTACTTC.

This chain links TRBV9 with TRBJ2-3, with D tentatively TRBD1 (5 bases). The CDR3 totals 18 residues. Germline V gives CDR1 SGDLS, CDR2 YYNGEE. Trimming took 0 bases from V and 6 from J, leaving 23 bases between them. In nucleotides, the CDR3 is TGTGCCAGCAGCGTAGAAGACGGGCAGGGAACAAATAGGGATACGCAGTATTTT. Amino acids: CASSVEDGQGTNRDTQYF. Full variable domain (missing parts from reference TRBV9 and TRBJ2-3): DSGVTQTPKHLITATGQRVTLRCSPRSGDLSVYWYQQSLDQGLQFLIQYYNGEERAKGNILERFSAQQFPDLHSELNLSSLELGDSALYFCASSVEDGQGTNRDTQYFGPGTRLTVL.

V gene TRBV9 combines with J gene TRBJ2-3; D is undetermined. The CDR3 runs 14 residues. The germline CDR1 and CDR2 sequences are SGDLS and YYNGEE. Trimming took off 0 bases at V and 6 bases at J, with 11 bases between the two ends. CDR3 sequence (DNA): TGTGCCAGCAGCGTAGACCACTACCCCGATACGCAGTATTTT. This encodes CASSVDHYPDTQYF.

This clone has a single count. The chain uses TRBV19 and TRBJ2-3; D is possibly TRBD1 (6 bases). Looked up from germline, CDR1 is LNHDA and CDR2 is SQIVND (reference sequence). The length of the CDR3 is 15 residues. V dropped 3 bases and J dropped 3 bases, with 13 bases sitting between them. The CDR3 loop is CASSMEQGGTDTQYF. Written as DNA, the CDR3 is TGTGCCAGTAGTATGGAACAGGGTGGGACAGATACGCAGTATTTT.

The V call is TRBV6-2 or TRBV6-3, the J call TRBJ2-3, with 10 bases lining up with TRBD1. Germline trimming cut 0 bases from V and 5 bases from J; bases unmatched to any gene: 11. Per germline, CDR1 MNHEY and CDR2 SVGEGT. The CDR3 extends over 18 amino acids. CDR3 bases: TGTGCCAGCAGTTACTCGGGGGACAGGGGTTCCGCCAGAGATACGCAGTATTTT. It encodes CASSYSGDRGSARDTQYF.

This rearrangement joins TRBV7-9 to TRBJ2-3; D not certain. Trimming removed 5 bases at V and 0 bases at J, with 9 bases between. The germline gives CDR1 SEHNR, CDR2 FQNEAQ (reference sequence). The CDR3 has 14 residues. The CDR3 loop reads CASSPISSTDTQYF. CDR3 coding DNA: TGTGCCAGCAGCCCTATCTCTAGCACAGATACGCAGTATTTT.

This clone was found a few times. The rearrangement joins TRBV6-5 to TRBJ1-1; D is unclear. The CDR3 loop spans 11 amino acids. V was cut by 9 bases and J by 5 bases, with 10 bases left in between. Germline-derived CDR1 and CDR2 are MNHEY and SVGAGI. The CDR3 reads CASRGVTEAFF. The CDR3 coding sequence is TGTGCCAGTCGAGGAGTGACTGAAGCTTTCTTT.

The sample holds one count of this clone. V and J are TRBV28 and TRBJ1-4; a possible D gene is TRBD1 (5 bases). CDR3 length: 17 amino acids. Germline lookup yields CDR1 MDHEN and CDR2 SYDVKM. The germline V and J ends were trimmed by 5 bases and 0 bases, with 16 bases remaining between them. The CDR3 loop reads CASSANERGATNEKLFF. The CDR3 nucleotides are TGTGCCAGCAGTGCTAATGAACGGGGGGCAACTAATGAAAAACTGTTTTTT.

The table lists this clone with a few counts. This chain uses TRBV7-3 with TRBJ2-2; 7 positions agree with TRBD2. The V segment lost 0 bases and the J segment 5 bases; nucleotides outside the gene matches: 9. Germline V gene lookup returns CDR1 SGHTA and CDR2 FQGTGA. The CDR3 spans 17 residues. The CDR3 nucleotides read TGTGCCAGCAGCTTAACCAGCGGGGTTGATCCTACCGGGGAGCTGTTTTTT. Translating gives CASSLTSGVDPTGELFF.

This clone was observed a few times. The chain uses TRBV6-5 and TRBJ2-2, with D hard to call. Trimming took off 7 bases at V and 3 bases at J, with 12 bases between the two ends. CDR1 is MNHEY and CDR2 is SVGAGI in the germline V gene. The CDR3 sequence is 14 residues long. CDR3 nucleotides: TGTGCCAGCAAGAGGAATGGCGACACCGGGGAGCTGTTTTTT. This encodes CASKRNGDTGELFF.

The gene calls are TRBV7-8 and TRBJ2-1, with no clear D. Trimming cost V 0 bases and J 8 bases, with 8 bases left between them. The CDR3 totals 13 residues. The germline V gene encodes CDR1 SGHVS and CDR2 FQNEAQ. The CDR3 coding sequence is TGTGCCAGCAGCTTAGCGTCCGCGGATGAGCAGTTCTTC. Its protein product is CASSLASADEQFF.

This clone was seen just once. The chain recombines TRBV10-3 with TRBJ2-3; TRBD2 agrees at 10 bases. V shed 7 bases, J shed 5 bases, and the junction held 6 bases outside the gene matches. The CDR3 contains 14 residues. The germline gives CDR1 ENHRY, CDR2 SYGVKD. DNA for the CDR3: TGTGCCATCAAAGCGGGAGGGGTGGGAGATACGCAGTATTTT. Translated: CAIKAGGVGDTQYF.

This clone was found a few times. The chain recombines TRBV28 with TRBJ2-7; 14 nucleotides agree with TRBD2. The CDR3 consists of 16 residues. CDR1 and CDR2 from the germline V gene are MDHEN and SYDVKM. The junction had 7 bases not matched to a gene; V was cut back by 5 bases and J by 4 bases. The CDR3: CASSPLRTSGRYEQYF. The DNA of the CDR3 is TGTGCCAGCAGTCCCCTTCGGACTAGCGGGAGGTACGAGCAGTACTTC. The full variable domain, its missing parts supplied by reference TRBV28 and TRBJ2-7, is DVKVTQSSRYLVKRTGEKVFLECVQDMDHENMFWYRQDPGLGLRLIYFSYDVKMKEKGDIPEGYSVSREKKERFSLILESASTNQTSMYLCASSPLRTSGRYEQYFGPGTRLTVT.

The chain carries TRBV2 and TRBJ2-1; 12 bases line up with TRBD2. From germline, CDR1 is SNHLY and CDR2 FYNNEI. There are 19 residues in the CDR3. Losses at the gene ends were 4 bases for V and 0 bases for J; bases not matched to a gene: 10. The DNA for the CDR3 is TGTGCCAGCAGTGCTCCTAGCGGGAGGGCCGAAAGCTCCTACAATGAGCAGTTCTTC. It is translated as CASSAPSGRAESSYNEQFF.

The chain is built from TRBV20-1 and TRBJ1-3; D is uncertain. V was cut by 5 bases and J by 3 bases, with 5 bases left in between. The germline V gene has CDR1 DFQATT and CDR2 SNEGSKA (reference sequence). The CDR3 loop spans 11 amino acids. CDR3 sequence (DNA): TGCAGTGCTCCACATGGAAACACCATATATTTT. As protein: CSAPHGNTIYF.

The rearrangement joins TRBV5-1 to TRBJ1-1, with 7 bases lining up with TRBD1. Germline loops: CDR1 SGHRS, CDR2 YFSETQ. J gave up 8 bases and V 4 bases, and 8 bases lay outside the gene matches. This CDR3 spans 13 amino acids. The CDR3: CASSTLGGLEAFF. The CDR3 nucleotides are TGCGCCAGCAGCACCTTAGGGGGCTTGGAAGCTTTCTTT. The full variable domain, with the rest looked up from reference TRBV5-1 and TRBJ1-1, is KAGVTQTPRYLIKTRGQQVTLSCSPISGHRSVSWYQQTPGQGLQFLFEYFSETQRNKGNFPGRFSGRQFSNSRSEMNVSTLELGDSALYLCASSTLGGLEAFFGQGTRLTVV.

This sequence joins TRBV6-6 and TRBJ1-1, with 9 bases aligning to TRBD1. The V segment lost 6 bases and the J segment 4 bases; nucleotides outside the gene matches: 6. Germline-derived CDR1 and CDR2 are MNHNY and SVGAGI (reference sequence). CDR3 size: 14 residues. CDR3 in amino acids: CASSTGGGSTEAFF. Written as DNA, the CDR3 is TGTGCCAGCAGCACAGGGGGCGGGAGCACTGAAGCTTTCTTT.

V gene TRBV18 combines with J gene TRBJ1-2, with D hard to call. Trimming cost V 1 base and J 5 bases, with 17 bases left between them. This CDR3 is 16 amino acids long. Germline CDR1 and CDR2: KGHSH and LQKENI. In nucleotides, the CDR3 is TGTGCCAGCTCACCACTAAGTGTCGGGATGGGGTATGGCTACACCTTC. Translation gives CASSPLSVGMGYGYTF.